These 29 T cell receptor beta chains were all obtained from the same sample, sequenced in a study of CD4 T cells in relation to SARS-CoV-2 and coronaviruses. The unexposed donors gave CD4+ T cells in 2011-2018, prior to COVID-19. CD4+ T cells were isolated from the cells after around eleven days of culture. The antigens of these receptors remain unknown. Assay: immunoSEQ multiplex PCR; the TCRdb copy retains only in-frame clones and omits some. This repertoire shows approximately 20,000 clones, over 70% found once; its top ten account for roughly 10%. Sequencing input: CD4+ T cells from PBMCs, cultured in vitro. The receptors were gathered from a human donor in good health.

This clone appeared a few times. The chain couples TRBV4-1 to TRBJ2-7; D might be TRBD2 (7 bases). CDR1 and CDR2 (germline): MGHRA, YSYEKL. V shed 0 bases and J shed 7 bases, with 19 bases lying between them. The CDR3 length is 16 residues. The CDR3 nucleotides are TGCGCCAGCAGCCAAGATTTAACGGGGGGCGCTTGGGAGCAGTACTTC. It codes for CASSQDLTGGAWEQYF.

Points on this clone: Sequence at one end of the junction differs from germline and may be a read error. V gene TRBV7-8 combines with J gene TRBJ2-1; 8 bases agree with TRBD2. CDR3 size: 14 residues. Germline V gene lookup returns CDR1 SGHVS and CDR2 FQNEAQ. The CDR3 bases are TGTGCCAGCAGCACTCGACTAGCGCTGCTCGGAAGGGTCTTC. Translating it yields CASSTRLALLGRVF.

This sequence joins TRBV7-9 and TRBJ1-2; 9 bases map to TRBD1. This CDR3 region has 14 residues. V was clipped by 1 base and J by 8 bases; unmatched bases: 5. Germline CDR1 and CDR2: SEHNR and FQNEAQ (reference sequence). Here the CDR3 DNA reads TGTGCCAGCAGCTTAGAACAGGGGGCTCGGGGCTACACCTTC. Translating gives CASSLEQGARGYTF.

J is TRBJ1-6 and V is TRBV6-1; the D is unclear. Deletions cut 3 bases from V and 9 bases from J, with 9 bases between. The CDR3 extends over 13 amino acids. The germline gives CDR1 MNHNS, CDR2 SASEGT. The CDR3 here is CASSEGQSSPLHF. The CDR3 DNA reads TGTGCCAGCAGTGAGGGTCAGAGTTCACCCCTCCACTTT.

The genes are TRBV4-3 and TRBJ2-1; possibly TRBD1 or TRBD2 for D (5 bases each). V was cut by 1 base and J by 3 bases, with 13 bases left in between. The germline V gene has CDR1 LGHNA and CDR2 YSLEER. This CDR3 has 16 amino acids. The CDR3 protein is CASSQGGGHGYNEQFF. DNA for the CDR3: TGCGCCAGCAGCCAAGGAGGAGGACATGGCTACAATGAGCAGTTCTTC.

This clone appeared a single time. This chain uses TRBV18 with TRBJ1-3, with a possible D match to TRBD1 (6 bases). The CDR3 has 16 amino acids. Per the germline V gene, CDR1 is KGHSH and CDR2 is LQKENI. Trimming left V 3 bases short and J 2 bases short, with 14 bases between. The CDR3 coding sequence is TGTGCCAGCTCACCCAGACAGGCCTCTCCTGGAAACACCATATATTTT. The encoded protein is CASSPRQASPGNTIYF.

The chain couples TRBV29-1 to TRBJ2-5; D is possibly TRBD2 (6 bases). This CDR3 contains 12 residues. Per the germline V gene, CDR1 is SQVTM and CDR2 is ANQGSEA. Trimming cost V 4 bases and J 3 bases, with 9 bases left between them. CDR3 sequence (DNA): TGCAGCGTTGGTCTAGCGAAAGAGACCCAGTACTTC. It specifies CSVGLAKETQYF.

The CDR3 here is CSASYGAGNNEQFF. The DNA for the CDR3 is TGCAGTGCTAGTTACGGAGCGGGGAACAATGAGCAGTTCTTC. The chain combines TRBV20-1 with TRBJ2-1, with TRBD2 identical over 7 bases. Per germline, CDR1 DFQATT and CDR2 SNEGSKA (reference sequence). V was pared by 3 bases and J by 5 bases, with 7 bases of the junction left unmatched. This CDR3 has 14 residues.

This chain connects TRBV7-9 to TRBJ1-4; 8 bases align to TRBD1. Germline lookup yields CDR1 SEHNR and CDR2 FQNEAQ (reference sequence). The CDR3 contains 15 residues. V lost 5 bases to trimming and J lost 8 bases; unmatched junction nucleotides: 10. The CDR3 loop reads CASSLFGQGTEKLFF. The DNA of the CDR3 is TGTGCCAGCAGCCTCTTTGGACAGGGAACGGAAAAACTGTTTTTT.

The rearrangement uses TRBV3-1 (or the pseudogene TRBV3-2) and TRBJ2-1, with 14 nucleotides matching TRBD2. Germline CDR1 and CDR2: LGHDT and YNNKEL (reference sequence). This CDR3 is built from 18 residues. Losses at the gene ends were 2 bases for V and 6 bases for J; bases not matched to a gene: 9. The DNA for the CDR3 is TGTGCCAGCAGCCAACCGGGACTAGCGGGGGTTGGGGTCAATGAGCAGTTCTTC. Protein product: CASSQPGLAGVGVNEQFF.

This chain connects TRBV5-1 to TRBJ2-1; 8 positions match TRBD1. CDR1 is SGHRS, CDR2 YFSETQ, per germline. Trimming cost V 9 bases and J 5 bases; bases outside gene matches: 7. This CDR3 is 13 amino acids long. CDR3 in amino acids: CATRTGPNNEQFF. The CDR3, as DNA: TGCGCCACTAGGACAGGGCCGAACAATGAGCAGTTCTTC.

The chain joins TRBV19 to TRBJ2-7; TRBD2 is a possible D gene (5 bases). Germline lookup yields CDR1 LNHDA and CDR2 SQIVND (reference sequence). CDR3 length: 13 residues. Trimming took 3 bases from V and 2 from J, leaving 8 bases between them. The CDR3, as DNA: TGTGCCAGTAGTATCCCCGGGACCTACGAGCAGTACTTC. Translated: CASSIPGTYEQYF.

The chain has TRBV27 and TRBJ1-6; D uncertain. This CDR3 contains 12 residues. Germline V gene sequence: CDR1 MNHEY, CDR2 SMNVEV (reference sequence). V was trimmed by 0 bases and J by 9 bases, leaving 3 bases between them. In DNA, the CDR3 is TGTGCCAGCAGTTTATCGGCTTCACCCCTCCACTTT. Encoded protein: CASSLSASPLHF.

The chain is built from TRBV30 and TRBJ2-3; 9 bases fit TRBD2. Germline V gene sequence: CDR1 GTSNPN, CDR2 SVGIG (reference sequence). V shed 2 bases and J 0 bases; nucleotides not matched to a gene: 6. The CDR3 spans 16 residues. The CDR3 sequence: CAWSLGLASSTDTQYF. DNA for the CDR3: TGTGCCTGGAGTCTCGGACTAGCGAGTAGCACAGATACGCAGTATTTT. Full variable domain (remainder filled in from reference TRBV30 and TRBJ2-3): SQTIHQWPATLVQPVGSPLSLECTVEGTSNPNLYWYRQAAGRGLQLLFYSVGIGQISSEVPQNLSASRPQDRQFILSSKKLLLSDSGFYLCAWSLGLASSTDTQYFGPGTRLTVL.

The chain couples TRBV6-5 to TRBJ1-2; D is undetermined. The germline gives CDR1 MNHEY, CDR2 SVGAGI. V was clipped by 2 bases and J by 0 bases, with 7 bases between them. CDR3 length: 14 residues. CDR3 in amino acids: CASSYSNSNYGYTF. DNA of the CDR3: TGTGCCAGCAGTTACAGTAATTCTAACTATGGCTACACCTTC.

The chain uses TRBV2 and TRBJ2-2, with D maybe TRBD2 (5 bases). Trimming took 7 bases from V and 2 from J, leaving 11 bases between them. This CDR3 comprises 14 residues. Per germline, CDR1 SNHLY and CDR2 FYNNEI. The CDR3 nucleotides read TGTGCCAGCAAAGCAGCGGCCAACACCGGGGAGCTGTTTTTT. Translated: CASKAAANTGELFF.

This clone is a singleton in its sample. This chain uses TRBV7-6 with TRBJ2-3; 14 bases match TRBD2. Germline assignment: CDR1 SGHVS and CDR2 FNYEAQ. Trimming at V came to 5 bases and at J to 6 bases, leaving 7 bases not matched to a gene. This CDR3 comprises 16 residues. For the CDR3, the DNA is TGTGCCAGCAGCACCCGACTAGCGGGAGGGACCGATACGCAGTATTTT. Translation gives CASSTRLAGGTDTQYF.

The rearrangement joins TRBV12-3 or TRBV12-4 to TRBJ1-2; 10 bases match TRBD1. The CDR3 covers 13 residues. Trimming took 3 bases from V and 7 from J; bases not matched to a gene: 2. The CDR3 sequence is CASSFGTGVGYTF. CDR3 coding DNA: TGTGCCAGCAGTTTTGGGACAGGGGTTGGCTACACCTTC.

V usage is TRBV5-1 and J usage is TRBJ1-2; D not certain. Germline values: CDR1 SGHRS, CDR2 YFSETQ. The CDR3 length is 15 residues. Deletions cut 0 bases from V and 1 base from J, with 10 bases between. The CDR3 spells CASSLDGGFNYGYTF. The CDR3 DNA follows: TGCGCCAGCAGCTTGGATGGAGGGTTTAACTATGGCTACACCTTC.

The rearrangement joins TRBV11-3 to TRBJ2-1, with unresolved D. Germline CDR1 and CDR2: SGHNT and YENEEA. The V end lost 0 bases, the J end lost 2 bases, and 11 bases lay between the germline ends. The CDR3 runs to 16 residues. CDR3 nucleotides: TGTGCCAGCAGCTTAGATGGATCGAACCCCTACAATGAGCAGTTCTTC. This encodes CASSLDGSNPYNEQFF.

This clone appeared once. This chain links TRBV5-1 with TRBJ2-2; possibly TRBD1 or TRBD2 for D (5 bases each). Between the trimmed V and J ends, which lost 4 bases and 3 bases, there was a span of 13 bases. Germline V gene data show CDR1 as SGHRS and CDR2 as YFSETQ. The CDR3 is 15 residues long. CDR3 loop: CASSLEMGDTGELFF. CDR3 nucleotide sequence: TGCGCCAGCAGCCTAGAGATGGGGGACACCGGGGAGCTGTTTTTT.

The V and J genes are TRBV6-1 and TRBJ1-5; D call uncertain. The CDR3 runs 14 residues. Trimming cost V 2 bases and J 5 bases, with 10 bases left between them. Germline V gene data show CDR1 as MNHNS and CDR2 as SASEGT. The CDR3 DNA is TGTGCCAGCAGTGAACCGTCCGGGGATCAGCCCCAGCATTTT. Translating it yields CASSEPSGDQPQHF.

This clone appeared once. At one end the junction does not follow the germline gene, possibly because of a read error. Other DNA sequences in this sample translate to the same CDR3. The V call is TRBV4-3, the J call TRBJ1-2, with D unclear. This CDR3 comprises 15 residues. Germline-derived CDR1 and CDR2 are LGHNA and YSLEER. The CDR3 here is CASSQSSVVGSGYTF. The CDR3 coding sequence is TGCGCCAGTAGCCAATCCTCGGTGGTCGGGAGTGGCTACACCTTC.

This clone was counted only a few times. The CDR3 nucleotides read TGCAGCGTTGAAGATGGGGGCTACGAGCAGTACTTC. Amino acid sequence: CSVEDGGYEQYF. This chain links TRBV29-1 with TRBJ2-7; D may match TRBD1 or TRBD2 (5 bases each). Per the germline V gene, CDR1 is SQVTM and CDR2 is ANQGSEA. The CDR3 sequence is 12 residues long. With 0 bases removed from V and 3 bases from J, the gap between germline ends came to 6 bases.

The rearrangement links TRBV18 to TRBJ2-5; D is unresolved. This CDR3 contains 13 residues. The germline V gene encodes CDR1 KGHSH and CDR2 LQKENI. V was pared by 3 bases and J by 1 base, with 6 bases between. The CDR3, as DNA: TGTGCCAGCTCACCCTCCACCCAAGAGACCCAGTACTTC. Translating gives CASSPSTQETQYF.

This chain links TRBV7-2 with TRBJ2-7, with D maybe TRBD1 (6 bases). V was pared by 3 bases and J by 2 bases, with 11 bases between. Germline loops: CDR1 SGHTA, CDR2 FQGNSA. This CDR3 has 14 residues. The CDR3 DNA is TGTGCCAGCAGCTTCTCACGACAGGCCTACGAGCAGTACTTC. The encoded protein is CASSFSRQAYEQYF. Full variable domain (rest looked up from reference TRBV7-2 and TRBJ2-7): GAGVSQSPSNKVTEKGKDVELRCDPISGHTALYWYRQSLGQGLEFLIYFQGNSAPDKSGLPSDRFSAERTGGSVSTLTIQRTQQEDSAVYLCASSFSRQAYEQYFGPGTRLTVT.

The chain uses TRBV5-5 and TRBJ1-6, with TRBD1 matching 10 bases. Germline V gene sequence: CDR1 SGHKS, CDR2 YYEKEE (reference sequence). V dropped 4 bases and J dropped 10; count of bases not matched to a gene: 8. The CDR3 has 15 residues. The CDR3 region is CASSLRTGGRSPLHF. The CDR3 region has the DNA TGTGCCAGCAGCCTAAGGACAGGGGGGAGATCACCCCTCCACTTT.

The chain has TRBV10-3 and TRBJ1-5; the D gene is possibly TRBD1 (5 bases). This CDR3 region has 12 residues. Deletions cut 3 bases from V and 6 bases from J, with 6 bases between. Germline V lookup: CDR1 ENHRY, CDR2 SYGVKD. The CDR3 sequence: CAISEQVQPQHF. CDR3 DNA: TGTGCCATCAGTGAACAGGTTCAGCCCCAGCATTTT.

The chain's CDR3 is CASSTSGGNTEAFF. The CDR3 region has the DNA TGTGCCAGTAGTACTTCGGGGGGTAACACTGAAGCTTTCTTT. V gene TRBV19 combines with J gene TRBJ1-1; D is perhaps TRBD1 (5 bases). The CDR3 runs to 14 residues. V was trimmed by 4 bases and J by 2 bases, leaving 11 bases between them. The V gene's germline CDR1 is LNHDA and CDR2 SQIVND (reference sequence). Looking up the rest from reference TRBV19 and TRBJ1-1 gives the full variable domain: DGGITQSPKYLFRKEGQNVTLSCEQNLNHDAMYWYRQDPGQGLRLIYYSQIVNDFQKGDIAEGYSVSREKKESFPLTVTSAQKNPTAFYLCASSTSGGNTEAFFGQGTRLTVV.